This T cell receptor (beta chain) came from a study of T cells in Graves' hyperthyroidism and ophthalmopathy (dated by TCRdb to between 2018 and 2021). A note on the overall study: Peripheral blood samples were taken at the time of initial diagnosis, prior to any treatment. In several Graves' hyperthyroidism patients, the study also compared T-cell repertoires from thyroid tissue with T-cell repertoires from blood. Prospective prediction of ophthalmopathy was tested in an independent validation cohort consisting of 18 hyperthyroidism patients and some 16 patients who later progressed to ophthalmopathy. The paper describes TCR Vbeta CDR3 sequencing of 135 peripheral blood samples, made up of 43 ophthalmopathy patients, approximately 73 hyperthyroidism patients and 17 progressor patients. TCR V-J signatures able to tell the groups apart were searched for in a discovery cohort of some 97 patients, of whom roughly 42 had Graves' ophthalmopathy and roughly 58 had stable Graves' hyperthyroidism. Once sampling was done, hyperthyroidism patients were given methimazole at a starting dose of 30 mg daily, whereas ophthalmopathy patients were given high-dose intravenous methylprednisolone. The approximately 100 discovery patients were divided at random into training and test sets in a 7:3 ratio.

This clonotype was observed many times. It lacks a known antigen. Within one base of it there is no much larger clone, and no base qualities were kept. The TCR beta CDR3 regions were amplified from the RNA transcripts. The TCR CDR3 was subjected to a first round of RT-PCR using the HTBI primer set and the Qiagen OneStep RT-PCR kit. Libraries were constructed in a second round of multiplex PCR, after which size selection and purification were carried out. Paired-end sequencing of the libraries was performed with 100 bp reads on an Illumina HiSeq2000. Per the authors' processing: SOAPnuke was used to process the raw data, throwing out any read that contained adapters or uncalled bases, had a mean Phred below 15, or lacked an exact constant-primer or identifier match. High-quality paired reads were merged with COPE v1.2.5, and unique nucleotide sequences were defined as clonotypes. Clonotypes were aligned to IMGT TRBV, TRBD and TRBJ reference segments using MiTCR v1.1. The analysis included only V-J combinations with a frequency above 0.0001, which together covered more than 99% of the repertoires. A TCS score was defined as the ratio of F50 (clonal expansion) to E x V (chaos), with BLOSUM62-based TCRdist applied between CDR3 peptides within each V-J. Welch's t-statistics and random forest reduced some 510 V-J features to fewer than 15, which were used in a naive Bayes classifier (R e1071). TCRdb trimmed public reads at Q25 via fastp, called clones via MiXCR and kept in-frame beta chains. Each CDR3 protein gets just one entry, which takes the most common genes and DNA from the rows behind it. TCRdb's processing, not the authors' own work, is the source of the V and J calls. The sample includes roughly 750,000 distinct CDR3 sequences, with about a sixth observed a single time. The top ten constitute around 7.7% of the sample.

On the study overall, not on this receptor specifically: A 13 V-J signature model separated ophthalmopathy from stable hyperthyroidism, with about 90% sensitivity and roughly 81% specificity in cross-validation and 80%/75% in testing. Sample size was not statistically predetermined, and investigators were not blinded to group allocation. In validation, the model predicted progression to ophthalmopathy a median of approximately 6.6 months before onset, with approximately 68% sensitivity and 72.22% specificity. Most expanded thyroid clonotypes (frequency above 0.001) were also detected in blood, suggesting blood repertoires may reflect thyroid immune responses.

Graves' hyperthyroidism was defined as stable when no progression to ophthalmopathy occurred over 18 months of follow-up. Hyperthyroidism patients were newly diagnosed, had a disease duration of under 2 months, and were aged 18 to 65 years. The study excluded patients with uncontrolled infections, other autoimmune diseases, pregnancy or lactation. Diagnoses relied on clinical symptoms, serum thyroxine and TRAb, thyroid ultrasound and orbital computed tomography. PBMCs were separated from around 9.1 ml of fresh peripheral blood using Ficoll-Paque density gradient centrifugation. Trizol reagent was used to extract total RNA, and RNA quality was then checked on an Agilent 2100 Bioanalyzer. The junction carries 15 bases between V and J, which are trimmed by 6 bases and 1 base respectively. The CDR3 spans 15 residues, from the cysteine through the phenylalanine. Only the CDR3 portion is preserved as DNA: 45 bases, with reading frame beginning at the first base. Taken from the germline V gene, the CDR1 and CDR2 loops are MDHEN and SYDVKM.

The chain is made from TRBV28 and TRBJ1-1; tentative D gene TRBD1, with 6 bases matching. The source of this sequence is a man between 18 and 35 years old with Graves' hyperthyroidism. Sequencing was carried out using blood. DNA sequence: TGTGCCAGCAGGCAGCTCAGGGGTGGGAACACTGAAGCTTTCTTT. The translation is CASRQLRGGNTEAFF.